This paragraph covers one TCR beta chain sequence. As yet, its antigen is unknown. The data were taken from a study of CD4+ T cells in melanoma. General study results and limits: A reported correlation linked neoantigen-specific CD4+ T cells to CD8+, macrophage and B cell function. Reportedly, melanoma neoantigen-specific CD4+ T cells showed varied differentiation states.

This CDR3 is 17 amino acids long. In germline, CDR1 is SGHRS, CDR2 YFSETQ. V lost 2 bases and J lost 0, with 18 bases in between. Only in-frame clones appear in the TCRdb table, and some are missing; sequencing was by immunoSEQ multiplex PCR. This repertoire shows roughly 140,000 clones, around nine tenths found once; its top ten account for more than 1.5%. The receptor's source is a human donor with melanoma. The V gene is TRBV5-1, the J gene TRBJ2-7; D may match TRBD1 or TRBD2 (5 bases each). The CDR3 bases are TGCGCCAGCAGCTTTCCCGGGACGGAAGGATTCTCCTACGAGCAGTACTTC. Amino acids: CASSFPGTEGFSYEQYF.